This TCR beta chain was observed in a study of blood T cells in healthy people across ages. Germline V gene sequence: CDR1 SNHLY, CDR2 FYNNEI. The CDR3 loop spans 13 amino acids. Together with a sample-barcoded 5' primer, a J-beta primer mix was included in a second PCR lasting about 6 to 12 cycles. TCRdb processed the 5' RACE reads anew with MiXCR; each CDR3 protein has one entry. The sample yields approximately 800,000 distinct CDR3 sequences, around a quarter seen once. This same sample was also part of a study on T cells of mothers and their children. That work contributes: Three mothers and their six children, all healthy Caucasians, donated. Maternal samples each gave over 9.5 million TCR beta CDR3 reads, and child samples several million each.

Sequences were obtained from blood. The J gene is TRBJ2-5, the V gene TRBV2; D is unclear. The J call is uncertain, as TRBJ2-7 better fits the DNA end. This TCR was recovered from a boy aged 10-17 years in good health. The CDR3 reads CASSAGAKIEQYF. The CDR3 DNA reads TGTGCCAGCAGTGCAGGAGCAAAGATCGAGCAGTACTTC.